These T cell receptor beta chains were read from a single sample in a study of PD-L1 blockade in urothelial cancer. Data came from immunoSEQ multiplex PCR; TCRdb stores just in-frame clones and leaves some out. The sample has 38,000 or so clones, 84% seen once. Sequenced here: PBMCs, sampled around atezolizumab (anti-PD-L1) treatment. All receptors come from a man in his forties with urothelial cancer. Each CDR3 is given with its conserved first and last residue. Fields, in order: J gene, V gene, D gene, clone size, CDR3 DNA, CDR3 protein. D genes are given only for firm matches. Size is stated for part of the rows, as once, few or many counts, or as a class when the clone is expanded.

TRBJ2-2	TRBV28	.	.	TGTGCCAGCAGTATCTCGCCCCCCCACCTAAACACCGGGGAGCTGTTTTTT	CASSISPPHLNTGELFF
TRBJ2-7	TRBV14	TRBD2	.	TGTGCCAGCAGGGCGGCGCGTGGGACTAGCGGACCCTACGAGCAGTACTTC	CASRAARGTSGPYEQYF
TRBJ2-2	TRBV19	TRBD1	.	TGTGCCAGTATTAGGGTTACAGGGGTGAACACCGGGGAGCTGTTTTTT	CASIRVTGVNTGELFF
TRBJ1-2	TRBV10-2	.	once	TGCGCCAGCAGTGATGGGCACGGCTATGGCTACACCTTC	CASSDGHGYGYTF
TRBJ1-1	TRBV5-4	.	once	TGTGCCAGCATTATGCAGGGTCTCATGAACACTGAAGCTTTCTTT	CASIMQGLMNTEAFF
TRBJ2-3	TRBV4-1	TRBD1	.	TGCGCCAGCAGCCAAGATCAAGGGACAGGAGTTAAATATACGCAGTATTTT	CASSQDQGTGVKYTQYF
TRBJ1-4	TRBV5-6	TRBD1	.	TGTGCCAGCAGCTTGAGACAGGGGAGTGAAAAACTGTTTTTT	CASSLRQGSEKLFF
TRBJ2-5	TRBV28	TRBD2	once	TGTGCCAGCAGTTTACTGCGGGAGGGCAAGACCCAGTACTTC	CASSLLREGKTQYF
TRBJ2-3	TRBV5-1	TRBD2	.	TGCGCCAGCAGCACGGGACTAGCGGAAGCAGATACGCAGTATTTT	CASSTGLAEADTQYF
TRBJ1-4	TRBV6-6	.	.	TGTGCCAGCAGTTACGGGGCAGGGGCTGAAAAACTGTTTTTT	CASSYGAGAEKLFF
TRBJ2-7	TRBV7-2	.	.	TGTGCCAGCAGCCGCAGCGTCGCAACCTACGAGCAGTACTTC	CASSRSVATYEQYF
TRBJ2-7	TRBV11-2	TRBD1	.	TGTGCCAGCAGCTACCGGGACAGGGGGCTTAGCGAGCAGTACTTC	CASSYRDRGLSEQYF
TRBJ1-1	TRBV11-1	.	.	TGTGCCAGCAGCCTAAGGGGTAAGACTGAAGCTTTCTTT	CASSLRGKTEAFF
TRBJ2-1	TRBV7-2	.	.	TGTGCCAGCAGCTCACAGCGGTACAATGAGCAGTTCTTC	CASSSQRYNEQFF
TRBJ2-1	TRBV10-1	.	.	TGCGCCAGCTCCCTAGGGGGGGTCCGGAATGAGCAGTTCTTC	CASSLGGVRNEQFF
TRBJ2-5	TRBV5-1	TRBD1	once	TGCGCCAGCAGCGTGGGGACAGGGCTGGAGACCCAGTACTTC	CASSVGTGLETQYF
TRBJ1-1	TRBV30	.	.	TGTGCCTGGACCGAGGGAACGGACACTGAAGCTTTCTTT	CAWTEGTDTEAFF
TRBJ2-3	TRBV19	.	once	TGTGCCAGTAGAGCCAACCCGGATACGCAGTATTTT	CASRANPDTQYF
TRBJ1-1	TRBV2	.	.	TGTGCCAGCAGACCAAATCAGGGTAACGTAAAGATTCGAGCTGAAGCTTTCTTT	CASRPNQGNVKIRAEAFF
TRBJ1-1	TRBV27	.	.	TGTGCCAGCAGACAACAGGGATGGACTGAAGCTTTCTTT	CASRQQGWTEAFF
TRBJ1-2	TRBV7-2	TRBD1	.	TGTGCCAGCAGCTTAGCGGGACAGGGCGGCTATGGCTACACCTTC	CASSLAGQGGYGYTF
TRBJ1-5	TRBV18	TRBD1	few	TGTGCCAGCTCACCCTCGACAGGGGACCAGCCCCAGCATTTT	CASSPSTGDQPQHF
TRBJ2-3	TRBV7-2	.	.	TGTGCCAGCAGCTCGTGGGGGGACCGCGGGAAGAATAGAGATACGCAGTATTTT	CASSSWGDRGKNRDTQYF
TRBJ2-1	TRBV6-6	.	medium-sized	TGTGCCAGCAGTCCCCCAGGCAGCTCATTCCCTGAGCAGTTCTTC	CASSPPGSSFPEQFF
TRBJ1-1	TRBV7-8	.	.	TGTGCCAGCAGCCCCAGGGGTTCTGAAGCTTTCTTT	CASSPRGSEAFF
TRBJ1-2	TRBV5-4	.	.	TGTGCCAGCAGCTTGCTGACACGTAACTATGGCTACACCTTC	CASSLLTRNYGYTF
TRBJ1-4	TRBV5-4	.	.	TGTGCCAGCAGCTTCTTGGAGGCGGAAAAACTGTTTTTT	CASSFLEAEKLFF
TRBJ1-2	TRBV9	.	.	TGTGCCAGCGGGCCTGGGGGGGCGGCCTGGTACTATGGCTACACCTTC	CASGPGGAAWYYGYTF
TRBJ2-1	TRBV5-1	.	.	TGCGCCAGCACCCGTAGGCCGACCCCAACAGGAGATGAGCAGTTCTTC	CASTRRPTPTGDEQFF
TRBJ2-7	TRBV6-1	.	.	TGTGCCAGCAGTGCCCCGACAGGCGACGTAACCTACGAGCAGTACTTC	CASSAPTGDVTYEQYF
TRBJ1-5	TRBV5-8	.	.	TGTGCCAGCAGCTTAAGCGGGGTGCCTGAGCCCCAGCATTTT	CASSLSGVPEPQHF
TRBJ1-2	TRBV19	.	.	TGTGCCAGTAGTATTTCGGGGACTTCGATGGGGGGCTACACCTTC	CASSISGTSMGGYTF
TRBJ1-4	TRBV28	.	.	TGTGCCAGCACGGGGGGGGCGGGTGAAAAACTGTTTTTT	CASTGGAGEKLFF
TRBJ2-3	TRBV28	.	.	TGTGCCAGCAGCCCCCCAGCGGAGCTCACAGATACGCAGTATTTT	CASSPPAELTDTQYF
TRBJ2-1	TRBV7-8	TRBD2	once	TGTGCCAGCAGCAAGTGGACTAGCGGGGGGAATGAGCAGTTCTTC	CASSKWTSGGNEQFF
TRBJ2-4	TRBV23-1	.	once	TGCGCCAGCAGTCCGGGCCGGGGTCTAGCCAAAAACATTCAGTACTTC	CASSPGRGLAKNIQYF
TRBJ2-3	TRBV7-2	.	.	TGTGCCAGCAGCCCCGAGGGAAACTCGGATACGCAGTATTTT	CASSPEGNSDTQYF
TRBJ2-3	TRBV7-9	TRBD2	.	TGTGCCAGCAGCTTAGCGCGGGCTAGCGGGAGTTTTGTAGATACGCAGTATTTT	CASSLARASGSFVDTQYF
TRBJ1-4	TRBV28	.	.	TGTGCCAGCAGTCCTAAGCGTCGAGTAGAAAAACTGTTTTTT	CASSPKRRVEKLFF
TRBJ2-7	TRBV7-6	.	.	TGTGCCAGCAGCTTAGCGTTCGGGGGCTCCTACGAGCAGTACTTC	CASSLAFGGSYEQYF